The source of this T cell receptor beta chain is a study of cytomegalovirus exposure and HLA in healthy donors. This CDR3 has 11 amino acids. CDR1 is SQVTM and CDR2 is ANQGSEA in the germline V gene. Trimming removed 6 bases from V and 8 bases from J, with 13 bases in between. It was with 60 Vbeta and 13 Jbeta primers that the PCR ran. The repertoire was sequenced with immunoSEQ multiplex PCR; TCRdb's copy has only in-frame clones and lacks some. The profile shows about 150,000 clones, around 74% of them singletons. On this clone itself: Antigen specificity is unknown.

The study's findings and limits: Equally common other TCR beta chains were less clonally expanded than HLA-associated ones, a later analysis found. In a later analysis, specific HLA alleles were associated with more than 15,000 TCR beta sequences at a 0.05 false discovery rate. In a later analysis, productive TCRs from donors in an Asian-associated ancestry cluster reportedly carried fewer N-insertions than the cohort mean.

V is TRBV29-1 and J is TRBJ1-2, with a tentative D call TRBD1 (5 bases). Sequencing input: PBMCs. This receptor was obtained from a man aged 18-30 years in good health and CMV-seronegative. The CDR3 DNA is TGCAGCGTGGAGGGGAGGGAGGGCTACACCTTC. Protein product: CSVEGREGYTF.